These T cell receptor beta chains were read from a single sample in a study of T-cell reconstitution after alpha-beta-depleted transplantation in children. TCRdb reprocessed the PCR reads with MiXCR, giving one entry per CDR3 protein. Of 500,000 to 750,000 distinct CDR3 sequences detected, 27% appear once; the ten largest clones hold around a third. Source: PBMCs, taken before TCRalphabeta/CD19-depleted stem cell transplant. The source is a boy in the first two years of life with Wiskott-Aldrich syndrome, due to receive a stem cell transplant. Each CDR3 is given with its conserved first and last residue. Each record gives: J gene, D gene, V gene, clone size, CDR3 protein, CDR3 DNA. The D gene is left open where the match is weak. Not all rows give a size; the values are once, few, many and, for expanded clones, a class.

TRBJ2-7 - TRBV7-2 few CASSYGTFPSEQYF TGTGCCAGCAGCTACGGGACTTTTCCCAGCGAGCAGTACTTC
TRBJ2-5 TRBD2 TRBV6-2/TRBV6-3 - CASSYEGGPGETQYF TGTGCCAGCAGTTACGAGGGAGGGCCCGGAGAGACCCAGTACTTC
TRBJ2-6 TRBD1 TRBV7-3 - CASSLTGGGSGANVLTF TGTGCCAGCAGCTTGACAGGGGGCGGATCTGGGGCCAACGTCCTGACTTTC
TRBJ2-1 TRBD2 TRBV3-1 few CASSQVLAGVYNEQFF TGTGCCAGCAGCCAAGTTCTAGCGGGAGTTTACAATGAGCAGTTCTTC
TRBJ2-7 - TRBV27 - CASSHDRNYEQYF TGTGCCAGCAGTCACGACAGAAACTACGAGCAGTACTTC
TRBJ2-1 - TRBV30 few CAWIKGVSYNEQFF TGTGCCTGGATCAAGGGGGTCTCCTACAATGAGCAGTTCTTC
TRBJ2-4 - TRBV7-9 few CASSLGLGNIQYF TGTGCCAGCAGCTTAGGACTAGGAAACATTCAGTACTTC
TRBJ2-5 - TRBV15 - CATSREVQTQYF TGTGCCACCAGCAGAGAAGTCCAGACCCAGTACTTC
TRBJ2-1 TRBD2 TRBV5-8 few CASSRNTGLAGANEQFF TGTGCCAGCAGCCGCAATACGGGACTAGCGGGAGCGAATGAGCAGTTCTTC
TRBJ2-7 TRBD2 TRBV5-1 few CASSATSGSYYEQYF TGCGCCAGCAGCGCTACTAGCGGGAGTTACTACGAGCAGTACTTC
TRBJ2-2 - TRBV12-3/TRBV12-4 - CASSFYGSTNTGELFF TGTGCCAGCAGTTTTTATGGGAGTACGAACACCGGGGAGCTGTTTTTT
TRBJ2-1 TRBD2 TRBV10-3 - CAAETSGSSNEQFF TGTGCCGCCGAGACTAGCGGGTCATCCAATGAGCAGTTCTTC
TRBJ2-1 - TRBV4-2 few CASSPGTQAYNEQFF TGTGCCAGCAGCCCCGGGACTCAAGCCTACAATGAGCAGTTCTTC
TRBJ2-7 TRBD2 TRBV5-5 few CASSLVVTSGSYEQYF TGTGCCAGCAGCTTGGTCGTGACTAGCGGGAGCTACGAGCAGTACTTC
TRBJ2-1 TRBD1 TRBV12-3/TRBV12-4 - CASSYRQGAAYNEQFF TGTGCCAGCAGTTATCGACAGGGGGCAGCGTACAATGAGCAGTTCTTC
TRBJ1-1 TRBD1 TRBV4-1 - CASSQYYRGVTEAFF TGCGCCAGCAGCCAATACTACAGGGGGGTCACTGAAGCTTTCTTT
TRBJ2-3 - TRBV9 - CASTKTSQPDTQYF TGTGCCAGCACTAAGACAAGCCAACCGGATACGCAGTATTTT
TRBJ2-7 TRBD1 TRBV12-3/TRBV12-4 few CASSPLSSGTVPYEQYF TGTGCCAGCAGTCCATTATCTTCCGGGACAGTCCCCTACGAGCAGTACTTC
TRBJ2-5 - TRBV10-3 - CATLAQETQYF TGTGCCACCTTGGCCCAAGAGACCCAGTACTTC
TRBJ2-4 TRBD1 TRBV5-1 few CASSGTGTENIQYF TGCGCCAGCAGCGGGACAGGGACGGAAAACATTCAGTACTTC
TRBJ2-1 TRBD2 TRBV10-3 few CAISRTSGSAEQFF TGTGCCATCAGCCGGACTAGCGGGAGCGCTGAGCAGTTCTTC
TRBJ2-7 TRBD2 TRBV20-1 - CSARDLPSGGSYEQYF TGCAGTGCTAGAGATCTCCCCAGCGGGGGGTCCTACGAGCAGTACTTC
TRBJ2-7 - TRBV5-1 few CASSSQGGNEQYF TGCGCCAGCAGCTCACAGGGTGGGAACGAGCAGTACTTC